This T cell receptor (beta chain) was recovered during a study of shared clonotypes between healthy human individuals. To note about this clone: Its target is not known.

Regarding the study as a whole: The study found approximately 5% of naive CD4 clonotypes shared across several donors. In this cohort, only blood was sampled, and tissue repertoires likely differ.

Adult donors, all healthy and HIV-negative, had no recent acute infections or vaccinations. Investigators divided CD4+ cells into CD45RA+ naive and CD45RA-negative memory subsets. Sequencing used immunoSEQ multiplex PCR; TCRdb keeps in-frame clones, though not all of them. The sample records over 1.5 million clones, 98% being singletons. The sample comprised naive CD4+ T cells sorted from blood. As to subset: CD45RA+ positively selected. The TCR originated in a man aged 30 to 39 in good health.

The CDR3 DNA sequence: TGTGCCAGTTCAGGGGGCAAAGATACGCAGTATTTT. Its protein is CASSGGKDTQYF. The rearrangement uses TRBV19 and TRBJ2-3, with 8 bases aligning to TRBD1. This CDR3 comprises 12 residues. CDR1 is LNHDA, CDR2 SQIVND, per germline (reference sequence). V gave up 8 bases and J gave up 5 bases; unmatched junction bases: 3.